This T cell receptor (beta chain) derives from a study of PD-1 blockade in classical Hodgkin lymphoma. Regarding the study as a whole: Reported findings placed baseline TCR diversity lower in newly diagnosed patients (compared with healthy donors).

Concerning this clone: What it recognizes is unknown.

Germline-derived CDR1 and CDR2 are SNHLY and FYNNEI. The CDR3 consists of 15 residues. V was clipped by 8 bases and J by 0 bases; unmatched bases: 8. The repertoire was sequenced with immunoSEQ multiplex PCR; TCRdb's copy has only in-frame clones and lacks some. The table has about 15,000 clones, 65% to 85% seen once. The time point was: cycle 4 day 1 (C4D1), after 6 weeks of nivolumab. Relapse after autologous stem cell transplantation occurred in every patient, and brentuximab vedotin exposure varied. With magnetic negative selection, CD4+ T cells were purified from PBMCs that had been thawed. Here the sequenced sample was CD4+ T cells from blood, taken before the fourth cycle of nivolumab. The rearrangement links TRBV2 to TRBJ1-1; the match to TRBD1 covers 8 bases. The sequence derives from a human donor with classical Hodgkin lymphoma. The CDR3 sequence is CASRDRSLMNTEAFF. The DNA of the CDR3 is TGTGCCAGCCGGGACAGGAGCCTCATGAACACTGAAGCTTTCTTT.